These 31 T cell receptor beta chains were sequenced from one sample in a study of shared clonotypes between healthy human individuals. Only in-frame clones appear in the TCRdb table, and some are missing; sequencing was by immunoSEQ multiplex PCR. The table includes about 2 million clones, 90% to 95% detected once. Sequenced: naive CD4+ T cells sorted from blood. Subset meaning: CD45RA+ positively selected. The receptors stem from a man aged 18 to 35 in good health.

The chain is built from TRBV7-6 and TRBJ2-1; tentative D call: TRBD2 (5 bases). Germline loops: CDR1 SGHVS, CDR2 FNYEAQ. V was pared by 4 bases and J by 4 bases, with 8 bases between. The CDR3 extends over 13 amino acids. CDR3 amino acids: CASSWTEYNEQFF. The CDR3 DNA sequence: TGTGCCAGCAGCTGGACTGAATACAATGAGCAGTTCTTC.

The V gene is TRBV6-4, the J gene TRBJ1-5; 7 nucleotides agree with TRBD1. CDR1 and CDR2 from the germline V gene are MRHNA and SNTAGT. Trimming took 9 bases from V and 3 from J; bases not matched to a gene: 5. The CDR3 sequence is 13 residues long. As DNA, the CDR3 is TGTGCCAGTGCACAGGGGCCCAATCAGCCCCAGCATTTT. It encodes CASAQGPNQPQHF.

The rearrangement uses TRBV6-5 and TRBJ1-6; no clear D gene. V dropped 7 bases and J dropped 7 bases, with 8 bases sitting between them. Germline CDR1 reads MNHEY; CDR2 reads SVGAGI. This CDR3 is 12 amino acids long. CDR3 amino acids: CASTSRNSPLHF. CDR3 bases: TGTGCCAGCACTTCCCGGAATTCACCCCTCCACTTT.

This clone was counted once. Within the sample, other DNA sequences also encode this same CDR3. This sequence joins TRBV2 and TRBJ1-1; the D is unclear. The CDR3 sequence is 13 residues long. The V gene's germline CDR1 is SNHLY and CDR2 FYNNEI. V shed 8 bases and J shed 0 bases, with 10 bases lying between them. Here the CDR3 DNA reads TGTGCCAGCGGCCGGACGTTGAACACTGAAGCTTTCTTT. Translating gives CASGRTLNTEAFF.

The V and J genes are TRBV4-1 and TRBJ2-3; D perhaps matches TRBD2 (5 bases). CDR3 size: 14 residues. Germline V gives CDR1 MGHRA, CDR2 YSYEKL. With 4 bases removed from V and 6 bases from J, the gap between germline ends came to 14 bases. CDR3 protein: CASSLLHTRDTQYF. CDR3 coding DNA: TGCGCCAGCAGCCTCCTCCACACTAGGGATACGCAGTATTTT.

The gene calls are TRBV6-6 and TRBJ2-3; 13 nucleotides match TRBD2. The J segment lost 3 bases and the V segment lost 6 bases, leaving 6 bases of the junction unmatched. Germline V lookup: CDR1 MNHNY, CDR2 SVGAGI (reference sequence). The CDR3 extends over 16 amino acids. In DNA form, the CDR3 reads TGTGCCAGCAGGAACGGACTAGCGGGGGAAACAGATACGCAGTATTTT. It yields the protein CASRNGLAGETDTQYF.

Points on this clone: Within the sample, other DNA sequences also encode this same CDR3. V gene TRBV19 combines with J gene TRBJ1-5; possibly TRBD1 for D (5 bases). The germline V and J ends were trimmed by 4 bases and 5 bases, with 18 bases remaining between them. In germline, CDR1 is LNHDA, CDR2 SQIVND (reference sequence). This CDR3 is built from 16 residues. DNA of the CDR3: TGTGCCAGTAGTACTACCGGGACCTTAAGCGATCAGCCCCAGCATTTT. It translates to CASSTTGTLSDQPQHF.

This clone was counted a few times. The chain employs TRBV28 and TRBJ2-7, with D uncertain. V was clipped by 5 bases and J by 7 bases, with 9 bases between them. CDR3 size: 11 residues. The germline CDR1 and CDR2 sequences are MDHEN and SYDVKM. The CDR3 bases are TGTGCCAGCAGTGGTGAACGGGAGCAGTACTTC. Translating it yields CASSGEREQYF.

DNA of the CDR3: TGTGCCAGCAGCTTTGTGACAGGGTCTCAAGAGACCCAGTACTTC. Protein sequence: CASSFVTGSQETQYF. This chain links TRBV7-6 with TRBJ2-5; 7 nucleotides align to TRBD1. The CDR3 consists of 15 residues. The V and J ends lost 3 bases and 2 bases, in that order; junction bases with no gene match: 6. The germline gives CDR1 SGHVS, CDR2 FNYEAQ.

The chain employs TRBV28 and TRBJ2-5; D is perhaps TRBD2 (6 bases). CDR1 is MDHEN, CDR2 SYDVKM, per germline. V lost 6 bases to trimming and J lost 7 bases, with 15 bases between them. The CDR3 contains 13 residues. CDR3 in DNA: TGTGCCAGCAGCCCCGCGGCGGGGAGGACCCAGTACTTC. It yields the protein CASSPAAGRTQYF.

The chain combines TRBV10-3 with TRBJ2-7; 12 bases map to TRBD2. The CDR3 spans 16 residues. CDR1 is ENHRY, CDR2 SYGVKD, per germline. The junction had 5 bases not matched to a gene; V was cut back by 3 bases and J by 2 bases. Here the CDR3 reads CAISDGASGRAYEQYF. For the CDR3, the DNA is TGTGCCATCAGTGATGGGGCTAGCGGGAGGGCCTACGAGCAGTACTTC.

The rearrangement joins TRBV5-5 to TRBJ2-3; no firm D call. CDR3 length: 12 amino acids. Per germline, CDR1 SGHKS and CDR2 YYEKEE (reference sequence). Between the trimmed V and J ends, which lost 1 base and 6 bases, there was a span of 6 bases. CDR3 sequence: CASSLLGDTQYF. CDR3 nucleotide sequence: TGTGCCAGCAGCTTGTTGGGGGATACGCAGTATTTT. Full variable domain (rest looked up from reference TRBV5-5 and TRBJ2-3): DAGVTQSPTHLIKTRGQQVTLRCSPISGHKSVSWYQQVLGQGPQFIFQYYEKEERGRGNFPDRFSARQFPNYSSELNVNALLLGDSALYLCASSLLGDTQYFGPGTRLTVL.

The chain links TRBV6-1 to TRBJ2-1; D remains ambiguous. The CDR3 is 13 amino acids. V gave up 3 bases and J gave up 1 base, with 4 bases separating them. CDR1 MNHNS and CDR2 SASEGT come from the germline V gene. CDR3 sequence reads: CASSETSYNEQFF. In DNA form, the CDR3 reads TGTGCCAGCAGTGAGACTTCCTACAATGAGCAGTTCTTC.

The chain couples TRBV29-1 to TRBJ1-2, with TRBD1 matching 8 bases. The germline V gene encodes CDR1 SQVTM and CDR2 ANQGSEA. The CDR3 is 15 amino acids. V gave up 3 bases and J gave up 6 bases; unmatched junction bases: 12. The CDR3 DNA reads TGCAGCGTTGAGGACAGGGAATTTCTAGGCGATGGCTACACCTTC. This translates into CSVEDREFLGDGYTF.

The chain employs TRBV2 and TRBJ1-6; D not certain. The germline gives CDR1 SNHLY, CDR2 FYNNEI. V was trimmed by 3 bases and J by 10 bases, leaving 13 bases between them. The CDR3 length is 14 residues. CDR3 sequence reads: CASSDALSRSPLHF. CDR3 in DNA: TGTGCCAGCAGTGATGCACTGTCTAGATCACCCCTCCACTTT.

This clone has only one observation. This chain uses TRBV11-2 with TRBJ2-6; D ambiguous. CDR3 length equals 18 residues. V gave up 3 bases and J gave up 0 bases, with 15 bases separating them. Germline loops: CDR1 SGHAT, CDR2 FQNNGV. The CDR3 DNA sequence: TGTGCCAGCAGCTTGGTGCAAGGCGGAAGCTCTGGGGCCAACGTCCTGACTTTC. It codes for CASSLVQGGSSGANVLTF.

The gene calls are TRBV7-2 and TRBJ2-5; 9 nucleotides match TRBD1. CDR1 SGHTA and CDR2 FQGNSA come from the germline V gene. CDR3 size: 15 residues. Germline trimming cut 5 bases from V and 2 bases from J; bases unmatched to any gene: 6. The CDR3 spells CASSVHRGLQETQYF. CDR3 in DNA: TGTGCCAGCAGCGTACACAGGGGGCTGCAAGAGACCCAGTACTTC.

V usage is TRBV5-4 and J usage is TRBJ1-4; weak D call: TRBD1 (5 bases). Germline CDR1 and CDR2: SGHNT and YYREEE (reference sequence). CDR3 length: 13 amino acids. V was shortened by 0 bases and J by 8 bases, with 8 bases between the two germline ends. The CDR3 sequence: CASSLAGVEKLFF. The CDR3 DNA reads as TGTGCCAGCAGCTTGGCGGGGGTCGAAAAACTGTTTTTT.

This clone was picked up one time. The chain joins TRBV5-4 to TRBJ2-1; TRBD1 matches at 9 bases. The CDR3 has 15 residues. After removal of 4 bases from V and 8 bases from J, the junction contained 10 bases not matched to a gene. Germline values: CDR1 SGHNT, CDR2 YYREEE (reference sequence). CDR3 sequence reads: CASSVPGQGGDEQFF. CDR3 nucleotide sequence: TGTGCCAGCAGCGTTCCGGGACAGGGTGGGGATGAGCAGTTCTTC.

The chain joins TRBV10-1 to TRBJ2-4; 10 nucleotides line up with TRBD1. Germline loops: CDR1 WNHNN, CDR2 SYGVQD (reference sequence). J lost 3 bases, V lost 8 bases, and 10 bases had no gene match. The CDR3 loop spans 16 amino acids. The CDR3 here is CASPRDRGIGKNIQYF. The CDR3, as DNA: TGCGCCAGCCCCCGGGACAGGGGAATTGGCAAAAACATTCAGTACTTC.

About this clone itself: Distinct nucleotide sequences in the sample also encode this CDR3. The chain recombines TRBV5-1 with TRBJ2-5; 7 bases are shared with TRBD2. The V gene's germline CDR1 is SGHRS and CDR2 YFSETQ. V gave up 4 bases and J gave up 0 bases; unmatched junction bases: 3. The CDR3 length is 14 residues. CDR3 loop: CASSPGGDQETQYF. The CDR3 coding sequence is TGCGCCAGCAGCCCTGGGGGGGACCAAGAGACCCAGTACTTC.

The V and J genes are TRBV5-1 and TRBJ2-7; TRBD2 is a possible D gene (6 bases). Trimming pared 6 bases from V and 3 bases from J, leaving 16 bases between. Looked up from germline, CDR1 is SGHRS and CDR2 is YFSETQ. The CDR3 extends over 14 amino acids. Here the CDR3 DNA reads TGCGCCAGCACCTACCAGGACGGGAGCTACGAGCAGTACTTC. It encodes CASTYQDGSYEQYF.

The chain carries TRBV4-1 and TRBJ2-7, with TRBD2 matching over 7 bases. This CDR3 comprises 17 residues. Germline V gives CDR1 MGHRA, CDR2 YSYEKL. The V and J ends lost 0 bases and 3 bases, in that order; junction bases with no gene match: 11. CDR3 sequence (DNA): TGCGCCAGCAGCCAAGATACAAGCGGGGCCAACCGCTACGAGCAGTACTTC. Translation: CASSQDTSGANRYEQYF.

CDR3 amino acids: CAWSVGRGQDQPQHF. The CDR3 DNA reads TGTGCCTGGAGTGTAGGCAGGGGGCAAGATCAGCCCCAGCATTTT. The chain links TRBV30 to TRBJ1-5, with 8 bases fitting TRBD1. The CDR3 loop spans 15 amino acids. Germline V gene lookup returns CDR1 GTSNPN and CDR2 SVGIG (reference sequence). The trim removed 0 bases at V and 5 bases at J, leaving 6 bases unmatched.

The chain couples TRBV11-2 to TRBJ2-3; 8 nucleotides line up with TRBD2. The CDR3 is made up of 16 amino acids. V lost 1 base to trimming and J lost 0 bases; unmatched junction nucleotides: 3. Germline CDR1 reads SGHAT; CDR2 reads FQNNGV. The DNA for the CDR3 is TGTGCCAGCAGCTTAGGTAGCGGGGAAAGCACAGATACGCAGTATTTT. This translates into CASSLGSGESTDTQYF.

The chain combines TRBV19 with TRBJ2-3; the D gene is possibly TRBD1 (6 bases). The V gene lost 5 bases and the J gene lost 6 bases, with 18 bases spanning the gap. From germline, CDR1 is LNHDA and CDR2 SQIVND (reference sequence). The CDR3 is made up of 15 amino acids. The CDR3 DNA reads TGTGCCAGTAGTCTGTCTCCGGGACATGGGGATACGCAGTATTTT. The encoded protein is CASSLSPGHGDTQYF.

A remark on this clone: Distinct nucleotide sequences in the sample also encode this CDR3. The chain links TRBV30 to TRBJ1-5; D remains unclear. The CDR3 extends over 13 amino acids. V lost 0 bases to trimming and J lost 4 bases, with 7 bases between them. Germline V gene sequence: CDR1 GTSNPN, CDR2 SVGIG (reference sequence). CDR3: CAWSVAQNQPQHF. DNA for the CDR3: TGTGCCTGGAGTGTTGCTCAGAATCAGCCCCAGCATTTT.

This clone was counted once. The chain combines TRBV5-4 with TRBJ1-1; D not resolved. The CDR3 runs 13 residues. The germline V gene encodes CDR1 SGHNT and CDR2 YYREEE (reference sequence). V lost 3 bases and J 2 bases, leaving 8 bases between the germline ends. The CDR3 reads CASSWDSNTEAFF. CDR3 sequence (DNA): TGTGCCAGCAGCTGGGATTCAAACACTGAAGCTTTCTTT.

This rearrangement joins TRBV5-6 to TRBJ1-5; D perhaps matches TRBD1 (5 bases). Trimming left V 4 bases short and J 6 bases short, with 17 bases between. The germline V gene encodes CDR1 SGHDT and CDR2 YYEEEE. CDR3 length: 15 amino acids. CDR3 nucleotides: TGTGCCAGCAGCGGGACTGGGAGGGGAGGTCAGCCCCAGCATTTT. Translation gives CASSGTGRGGQPQHF. The full variable domain, rest sourced from reference TRBV5-6 and TRBJ1-5, is DAGVTQSPTHLIKTRGQQVTLRCSPKSGHDTVSWYQQALGQGPQFIFQYYEEEERQRGNFPDRFSGHQFPNYSSELNVNALLLGDSALYLCASSGTGRGGQPQHFGDGTRLSIL.

This clone was seen only a few times. The chain couples TRBV7-2 to TRBJ2-7; D not certain. CDR3 size: 12 residues. V was shortened by 5 bases and J by 3 bases, with 8 bases between the two germline ends. CDR1 and CDR2 from the germline V gene are SGHTA and FQGNSA. The DNA for the CDR3 is TGTGCCAGCAGCCGTATCATCTACGAGCAGTACTTC. It codes for CASSRIIYEQYF.

V is TRBV9 and J is TRBJ1-1, with D uncertain. The CDR3 runs 14 residues. The V gene lost 0 bases and the J gene lost 1 base, with 7 bases spanning the gap. CDR1 SGDLS and CDR2 YYNGEE come from the germline V gene. The DNA of the CDR3 is TGTGCCAGCAGCGTAGGGGCCTCGAACACTGAAGCTTTCTTT. Translating gives CASSVGASNTEAFF.